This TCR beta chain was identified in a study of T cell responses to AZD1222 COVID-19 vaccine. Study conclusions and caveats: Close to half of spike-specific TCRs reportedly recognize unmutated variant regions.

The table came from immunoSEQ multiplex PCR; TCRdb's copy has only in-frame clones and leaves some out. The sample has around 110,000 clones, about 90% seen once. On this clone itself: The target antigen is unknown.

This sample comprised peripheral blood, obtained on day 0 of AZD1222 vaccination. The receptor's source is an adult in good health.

The CDR3 DNA reads as TGTGCCAGCCCTATCTCCTGGGGGGAGCTGTTTTTT. Its translation is CASPISWGELFF. The chain has TRBV21-1 and TRBJ2-2; TRBD2, as called in the table, went unchecked against the DNA. TRBV21-1 is a documented pseudogene. The CDR3 is made up of 12 amino acids.